This entry lists 3 T cell receptor beta chains sequenced from one sample in a study of blood T cells in healthy people across ages. A second PCR of 7 to 11 cycles used a sample-barcoded 5' primer and a J-beta primer mix. TCRdb re-called the 5' RACE reads with MiXCR, one entry per CDR3 protein. The table shows approximately 1.5 million distinct CDR3 sequences, with 35% to 45% occurring only once. The sample consisted of blood. The receptors were sampled from a woman younger than 35 in good health.

In this sample, this clonotype turned up a few times. The V call is TRBV12-3 or TRBV12-4, the J call TRBJ2-5; 8 bases fit TRBD1. The CDR3 runs 15 residues. V shed 5 bases, J shed 1 base, and the junction held 6 bases outside the gene matches. The CDR3 reads CASSTHGQGQETQYF. The CDR3 DNA is TGTGCCAGCAGTACTCACGGACAGGGCCAAGAGACCCAGTACTTC.

The chain carries TRBV19 and TRBJ1-5, with 7 bases identical to TRBD1. V shed 6 bases and J 5 bases; nucleotides not matched to a gene: 4. From germline, CDR1 is LNHDA and CDR2 SQIVND (reference sequence). This CDR3 has 13 amino acids. The chain's CDR3 is CASRPTGYQPQHF. Written as DNA, the CDR3 is TGTGCCAGTAGGCCGACAGGGTATCAGCCCCAGCATTTT.

The chain combines TRBV7-2 with TRBJ2-3, with TRBD1 as a possible D gene (6 bases). This CDR3 is built from 15 residues. The germline V gene encodes CDR1 SGHTA and CDR2 FQGNSA. With 7 bases removed from V and 1 base from J, the gap between germline ends came to 15 bases. The CDR3 spells CASTLQGYGTDTQYF. The CDR3 DNA is TGTGCCAGCACCCTACAGGGATATGGCACAGATACGCAGTATTTT.